Below, 8 T cell receptor beta chains from the same sample are listed, as sequenced in a study of T-cell reconstitution after alpha-beta-depleted transplantation in children. For TCRbeta, the library was prepared with unique molecular identifiers. TCRdb processed the PCR reads anew with MiXCR; each CDR3 protein has one entry. The sample includes over 200,000 distinct CDR3 sequences, approximately 9.5% of them seen just once. The sample here was PBMCs from the stem cell graft donor, taken from the stem cell graft. The receptors derive from a human donor who donated a stem cell graft to a child with acute lymphoblastic leukemia.

In its sample, this clonotype was seen a few times. The chain couples TRBV7-9 to TRBJ1-1; perhaps TRBD1 as D (6 bases). Germline CDR1 reads SEHNR; CDR2 reads FQNEAQ (reference sequence). The CDR3 has 13 residues. Trimming removed 3 bases from V and 6 bases from J, with 11 bases in between. CDR3 sequence reads: CASSFQGIAEAFF. The CDR3 coding sequence is TGTGCCAGCAGCTTTCAGGGGATCGCTGAAGCTTTCTTT.

The V and J genes are TRBV20-1 and TRBJ2-7; 8 bases align to TRBD2. The CDR3 has 13 amino acids. The germline V gene has CDR1 DFQATT and CDR2 SNEGSKA (reference sequence). The V segment lost 7 bases and the J segment 1 base; nucleotides outside the gene matches: 6. DNA for the CDR3: TGCAGTGTCGAAAGCGGGGGATCCTACGAGCAGTACTTC. Translated, it gives CSVESGGSYEQYF.

This clonotype was found many times. The genes are TRBV29-1 and TRBJ2-1; D is perhaps TRBD2 (5 bases). CDR1 SQVTM and CDR2 ANQGSEA come from the germline V gene. Trimming removed 4 bases at V and 4 bases at J, with 14 bases between. The CDR3 covers 14 residues. The chain's CDR3 is CSVVVGVVYNEQFF. DNA of the CDR3: TGCAGCGTTGTGGTCGGGGTTGTTTACAATGAGCAGTTCTTC.

V and J are TRBV29-1 and TRBJ2-7, with TRBD1 matching over 12 bases. Germline V lookup: CDR1 SQVTM, CDR2 ANQGSEA. With 6 bases clipped from V and 6 bases from J, the junction kept 6 bases outside the gene matches. This CDR3 spans 13 amino acids. CDR3 DNA: TGCAGCGTCCCGGGACAGGGGGCCCTCGAGCAGTACTTC. Protein: CSVPGQGALEQYF.

The J gene is TRBJ2-7, the V gene TRBV14, with no clear D. Trimming removed 7 bases from V and 5 bases from J, with 15 bases in between. The CDR3 is 13 residues long. The germline CDR1 and CDR2 sequences are SGHDN and FVKESK. The CDR3 region has the DNA TGTGCCAGCATGCCACGGTCTTGGAACGAGCAGTACTTC. Amino acid sequence: CASMPRSWNEQYF.

V usage is TRBV11-2 and J usage is TRBJ2-3; possibly TRBD1 for D (5 bases). CDR3 length: 14 amino acids. The V end was cut by 0 bases, the J end by 6 bases, with 10 bases between. Germline V gene data show CDR1 as SGHAT and CDR2 as FQNNGV. The CDR3 protein is CASSLDSGWDTQYF. CDR3 sequence (DNA): TGTGCCAGCAGCTTAGATTCAGGGTGGGATACGCAGTATTTT.

This clonotype was observed many times. The chain links TRBV5-6 to TRBJ2-5; D is ambiguous. This CDR3 has 13 amino acids. Germline CDR1 reads SGHDT; CDR2 reads YYEEEE. V shed 2 bases and J shed 2 bases, with 7 bases lying between them. CDR3 sequence reads: CASSLALQETQYF. The CDR3 DNA reads TGTGCCAGCAGCTTAGCACTACAAGAGACCCAGTACTTC.

In its sample, this clonotype was seen many times. The J gene is TRBJ2-2, the V gene TRBV3-1; tentative D call: TRBD2 (5 bases). CDR3 length: 15 residues. The V end lost 1 base, the J end lost 4 bases, and 10 bases lay between the germline ends. Germline V gene data show CDR1 as LGHDT and CDR2 as YNNKEL (reference sequence). CDR3 sequence (DNA): TGTGCCAGCAGCCAAGGGAGGTGGGTCACCGGGGAGCTGTTTTTT. It translates to CASSQGRWVTGELFF.